These 7 T cell receptor beta chains came from one sample sequenced in a study of CXCR3 chemokines and chemotherapy response in bladder cancer. TCRdb reanalysed the PCR reads using MiXCR and keeps one entry per CDR3 protein. The sample contains about 3,100 distinct CDR3 sequences, around 11% of which appear only once. Collection of the sample occurred from a patient whose treatment included neoadjuvant chemotherapy. The receptors were sampled from a human donor with bladder cancer that responded to neoadjuvant chemotherapy.

The rearrangement joins TRBV20-1 to TRBJ1-1; 8 nucleotides agree with TRBD1. CDR3 length: 14 amino acids. The V and J ends lost 0 bases and 1 base, in that order; junction bases with no gene match: 1. Germline V CDR1 and CDR2: DFQATT, SNEGSKA (reference sequence). CDR3 loop: CSARDGQGNTEAFF. CDR3 nucleotides: TGCAGTGCTAGAGATGGACAGGGGAACACTGAAGCTTTCTTT.

By frequency in the sample, this clonotype is medium-sized. The chain has TRBV6-2 or TRBV6-3 and TRBJ2-1; D is undetermined. This CDR3 spans 13 amino acids. From germline, CDR1 is MNHEY and CDR2 SVGEGT. V lost 2 bases and J 6 bases, leaving 8 bases between the germline ends. As DNA, the CDR3 is TGTGCCAGCAGTTACGACCCTTTCAATGAGCAGTTCTTC. It is translated as CASSYDPFNEQFF.

By share of the sample, this clonotype is medium-sized. V usage is TRBV5-6 and J usage is TRBJ1-6; D perhaps matches TRBD1 (6 bases). The germline V and J ends were trimmed by 0 bases and 6 bases, with 10 bases remaining between them. Per the germline V gene, CDR1 is SGHDT and CDR2 is YYEEEE. CDR3 length: 15 residues. The CDR3 here is CASSLAGGGNSPLHF. CDR3 nucleotides: TGTGCCAGCAGCTTGGCTGGGGGCGGTAATTCACCCCTCCACTTT.

This clonotype rates as medium-sized (0.01 to 0.1%). The chain is built from TRBV6-6 and TRBJ2-7; no clear D. Germline assignment: CDR1 MNHNY and CDR2 SVGAGI (reference sequence). This CDR3 is built from 14 residues. Trimming took off 5 bases at V and 4 bases at J, with 15 bases between the two ends. In DNA form, the CDR3 reads TGTGCCAGCAGTCCTGGGCCCGATAGATACGAGCAGTACTTC. This codes for CASSPGPDRYEQYF.

There are many counts of this clonotype. The chain carries TRBV6-2 or TRBV6-3 and TRBJ1-5; D not certain. Germline V gene lookup returns CDR1 MNHEY and CDR2 SVGEGT. The CDR3 sequence is 14 residues long. V dropped 2 bases and J dropped 10 bases, with 15 bases sitting between them. The DNA of the CDR3 is TGTGCCAGCAGTTACGACACCTCCCGTGGACCCCAGCATTTT. As protein: CASSYDTSRGPQHF.

Sample share makes this clonotype medium-sized. The chain uses TRBV6-2 or TRBV6-3 and TRBJ2-1, with 9 bases lining up with TRBD2. Germline V gives CDR1 MNHEY, CDR2 SVGEGT. The CDR3 length is 17 residues. V lost 4 bases, J lost 0 bases, and 7 bases stayed unmatched. In DNA, the CDR3 is TGTGCCAGCAGTTCCGGGGGTAGCGGGAGCTCCTACAATGAGCAGTTCTTC. Translating gives CASSSGGSGSSYNEQFF.

By sample share, this clonotype is medium-sized. The rearrangement uses TRBV19 and TRBJ1-1; tentatively, D is TRBD1 (5 bases). This CDR3 has 14 residues. The ends were cut back, 7 bases at V and 6 bases at J, with 18 bases in the middle. CDR1 is LNHDA and CDR2 is SQIVND in the germline V gene (reference sequence). The CDR3 spells CASKDPGFLAEAFF. In nucleotides, the CDR3 is TGTGCCAGTAAAGACCCAGGGTTTTTGGCTGAAGCTTTCTTT. Together with reference TRBV19 and TRBJ1-1, the CDR3 gives the full variable domain: DGGITQSPKYLFRKEGQNVTLSCEQNLNHDAMYWYRQDPGQGLRLIYYSQIVNDFQKGDIAEGYSVSREKKESFPLTVTSAQKNPTAFYLCASKDPGFLAEAFFGQGTRLTVV.